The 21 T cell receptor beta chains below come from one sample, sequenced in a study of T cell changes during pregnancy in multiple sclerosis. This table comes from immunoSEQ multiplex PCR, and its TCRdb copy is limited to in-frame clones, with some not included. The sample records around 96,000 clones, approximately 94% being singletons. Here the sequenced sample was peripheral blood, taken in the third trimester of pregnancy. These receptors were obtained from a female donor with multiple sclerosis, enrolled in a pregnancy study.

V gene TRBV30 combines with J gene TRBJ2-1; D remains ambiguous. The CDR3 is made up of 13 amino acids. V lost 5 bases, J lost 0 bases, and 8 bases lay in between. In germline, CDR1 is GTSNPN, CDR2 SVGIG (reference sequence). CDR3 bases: TGTGCCTGGGCCCCTAGCTCCTACAATGAGCAGTTCTTC. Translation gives CAWAPSSYNEQFF.

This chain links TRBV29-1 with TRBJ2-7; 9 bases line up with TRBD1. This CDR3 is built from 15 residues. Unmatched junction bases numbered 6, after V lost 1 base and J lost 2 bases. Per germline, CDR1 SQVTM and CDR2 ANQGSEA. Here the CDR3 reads CSVEGHRGRPYEQYF. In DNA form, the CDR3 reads TGCAGCGTTGAAGGTCACAGGGGGCGCCCCTACGAGCAGTACTTC.

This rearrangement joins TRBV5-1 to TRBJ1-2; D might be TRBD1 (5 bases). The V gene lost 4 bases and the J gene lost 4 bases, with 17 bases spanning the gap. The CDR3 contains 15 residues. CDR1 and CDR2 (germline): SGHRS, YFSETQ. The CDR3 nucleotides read TGCGCCAGCAGCCCCGGACATCGGCTACGCTATGGCTACACCTTC. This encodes CASSPGHRLRYGYTF.

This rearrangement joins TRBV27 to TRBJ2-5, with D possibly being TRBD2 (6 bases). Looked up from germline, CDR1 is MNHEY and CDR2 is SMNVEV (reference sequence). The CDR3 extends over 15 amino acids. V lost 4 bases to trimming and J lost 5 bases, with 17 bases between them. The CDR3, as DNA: TGTGCCAGCAGTTCAAGATGGGGAGGAAGGGAGACCCAGTACTTC. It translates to CASSSRWGGRETQYF.

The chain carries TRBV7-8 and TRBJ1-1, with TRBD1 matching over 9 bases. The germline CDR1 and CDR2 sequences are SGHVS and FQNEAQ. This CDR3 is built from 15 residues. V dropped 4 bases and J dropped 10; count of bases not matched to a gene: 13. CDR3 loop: CASSSTPARTGVAFF. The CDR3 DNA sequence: TGTGCCAGCAGCTCAACCCCCGCTAGGACAGGGGTAGCTTTCTTT.

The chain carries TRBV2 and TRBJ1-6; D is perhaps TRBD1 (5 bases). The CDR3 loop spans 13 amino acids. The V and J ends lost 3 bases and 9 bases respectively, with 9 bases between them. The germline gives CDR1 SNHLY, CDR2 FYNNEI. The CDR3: CASSDQGGSPLHF. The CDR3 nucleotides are TGTGCCAGCAGTGATCAGGGAGGTTCACCCCTCCACTTT.

The CDR3 DNA follows: TGTGCCAGCAGCGTAGACAGCACTCTTGCAACTAATGAAAAACTGTTTTTT. Translating it yields CASSVDSTLATNEKLFF. The gene calls are TRBV9 and TRBJ1-4; D is unresolved. Germline loops: CDR1 SGDLS, CDR2 YYNGEE. V lost 0 bases, J lost 0 bases, and 12 bases lay in between. The CDR3 spans 17 residues. Full variable domain (missing parts from reference TRBV9 and TRBJ1-4): DSGVTQTPKHLITATGQRVTLRCSPRSGDLSVYWYQQSLDQGLQFLIQYYNGEERAKGNILERFSAQQFPDLHSELNLSSLELGDSALYFCASSVDSTLATNEKLFFGSGTQLSVL.

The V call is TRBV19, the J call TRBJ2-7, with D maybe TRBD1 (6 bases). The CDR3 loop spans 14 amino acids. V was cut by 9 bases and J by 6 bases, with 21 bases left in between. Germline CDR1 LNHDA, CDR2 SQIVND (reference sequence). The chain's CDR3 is CASQTTYRAGEQYF. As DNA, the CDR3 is TGTGCCAGCCAGACCACGTACAGGGCTGGCGAGCAGTACTTC.

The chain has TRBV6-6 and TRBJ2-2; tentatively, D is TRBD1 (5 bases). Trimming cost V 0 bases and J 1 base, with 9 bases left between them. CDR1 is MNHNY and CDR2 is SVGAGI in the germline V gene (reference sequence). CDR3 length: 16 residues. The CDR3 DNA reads TGTGCCAGCAGTTACTCAGCAGGGATGAACACCGGGGAGCTGTTTTTT. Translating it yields CASSYSAGMNTGELFF.

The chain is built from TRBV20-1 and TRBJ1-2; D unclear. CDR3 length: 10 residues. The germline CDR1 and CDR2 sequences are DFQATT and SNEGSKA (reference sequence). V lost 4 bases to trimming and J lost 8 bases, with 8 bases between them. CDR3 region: CSAMPMGYTF. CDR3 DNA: TGCAGTGCTATGCCTATGGGCTACACCTTC.

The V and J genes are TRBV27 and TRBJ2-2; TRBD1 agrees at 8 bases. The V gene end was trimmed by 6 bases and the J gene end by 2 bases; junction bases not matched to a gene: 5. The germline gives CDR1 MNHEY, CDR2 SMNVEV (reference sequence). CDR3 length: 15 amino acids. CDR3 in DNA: TGTGCCAGCAGCTTCGGACAGGGAAACACCGGGGAGCTGTTTTTT. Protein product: CASSFGQGNTGELFF.

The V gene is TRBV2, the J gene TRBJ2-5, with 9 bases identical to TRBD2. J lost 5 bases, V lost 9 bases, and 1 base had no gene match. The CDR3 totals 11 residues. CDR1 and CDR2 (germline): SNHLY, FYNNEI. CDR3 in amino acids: CARGTSETQYF. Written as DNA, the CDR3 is TGTGCCAGAGGGACTAGCGAGACCCAGTACTTC.

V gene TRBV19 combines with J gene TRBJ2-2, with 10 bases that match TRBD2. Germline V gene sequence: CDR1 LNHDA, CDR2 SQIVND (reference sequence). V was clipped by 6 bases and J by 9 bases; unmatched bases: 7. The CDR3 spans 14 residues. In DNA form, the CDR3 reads TGTGCCAGTAGAGGGACTAGCGCAGCTTGGGAGCTGTTTTTT. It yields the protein CASRGTSAAWELFF.

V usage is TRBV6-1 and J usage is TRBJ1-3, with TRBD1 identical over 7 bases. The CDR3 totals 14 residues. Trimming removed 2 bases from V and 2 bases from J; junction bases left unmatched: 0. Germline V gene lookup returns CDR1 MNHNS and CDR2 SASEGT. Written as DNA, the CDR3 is TGTGCCAGCAGTGAACAGGGGGCTGGAAACACCATATATTTT. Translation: CASSEQGAGNTIYF.

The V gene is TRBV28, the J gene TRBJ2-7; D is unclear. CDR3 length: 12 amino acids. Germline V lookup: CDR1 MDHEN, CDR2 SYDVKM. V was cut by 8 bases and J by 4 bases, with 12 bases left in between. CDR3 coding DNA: TGTGCCAGCCGTGCCGGTGTGTACGAGCAGTACTTC. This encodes CASRAGVYEQYF.

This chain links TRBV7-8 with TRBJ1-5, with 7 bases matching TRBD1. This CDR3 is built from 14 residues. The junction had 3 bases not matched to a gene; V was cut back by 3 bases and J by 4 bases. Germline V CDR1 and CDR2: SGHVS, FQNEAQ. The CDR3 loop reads CASSLTGLNQPQHF. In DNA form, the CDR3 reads TGTGCCAGCAGCTTGACAGGGTTGAATCAGCCCCAGCATTTT.

The CDR3: CASSYSGTSGNTIYF. In DNA, the CDR3 is TGTGCCAGCAGTTACTCTGGGACTTCTGGAAACACCATATATTTT. This chain links TRBV6-5 with TRBJ1-3, with TRBD1 as a possible D gene (5 bases). V was cut by 0 bases and J by 1 base, with 7 bases left in between. The CDR3 totals 15 residues. Germline CDR1 is MNHEY and CDR2 is SVGAGI.

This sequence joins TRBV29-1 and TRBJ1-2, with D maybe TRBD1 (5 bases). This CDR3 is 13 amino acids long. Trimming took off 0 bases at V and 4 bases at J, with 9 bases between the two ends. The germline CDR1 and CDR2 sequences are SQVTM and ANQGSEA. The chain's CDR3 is CSVEEGEAYGYTF. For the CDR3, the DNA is TGCAGCGTTGAAGAGGGGGAGGCCTATGGCTACACCTTC.

Here the CDR3 DNA reads TGTGCCAGCAGCCACCTCCTAGCGGGAGGGCCATGGGAGCAGTACTTC. This sequence encodes CASSHLLAGGPWEQYF. The chain carries TRBV14 and TRBJ2-7, with 12 positions matching TRBD2. The length of the CDR3 is 16 residues. Per germline, CDR1 SGHDN and CDR2 FVKESK. Unmatched junction bases numbered 10, after V lost 3 bases and J lost 7 bases.

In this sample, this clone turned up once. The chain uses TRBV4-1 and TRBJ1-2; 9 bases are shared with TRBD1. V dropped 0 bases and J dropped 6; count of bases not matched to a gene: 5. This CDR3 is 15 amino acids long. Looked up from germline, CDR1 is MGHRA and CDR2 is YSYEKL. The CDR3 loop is CASSQDPGTGNGYTF. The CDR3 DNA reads TGCGCCAGCAGCCAAGACCCCGGGACAGGGAATGGCTACACCTTC.

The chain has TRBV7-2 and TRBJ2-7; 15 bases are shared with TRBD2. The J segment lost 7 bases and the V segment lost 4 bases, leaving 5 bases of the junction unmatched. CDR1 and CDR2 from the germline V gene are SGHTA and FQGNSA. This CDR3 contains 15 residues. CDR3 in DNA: TGTGCCAGCAGCTGGACTAGCGGGAGGGCGGGAGAGCAGTACTTC. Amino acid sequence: CASSWTSGRAGEQYF.